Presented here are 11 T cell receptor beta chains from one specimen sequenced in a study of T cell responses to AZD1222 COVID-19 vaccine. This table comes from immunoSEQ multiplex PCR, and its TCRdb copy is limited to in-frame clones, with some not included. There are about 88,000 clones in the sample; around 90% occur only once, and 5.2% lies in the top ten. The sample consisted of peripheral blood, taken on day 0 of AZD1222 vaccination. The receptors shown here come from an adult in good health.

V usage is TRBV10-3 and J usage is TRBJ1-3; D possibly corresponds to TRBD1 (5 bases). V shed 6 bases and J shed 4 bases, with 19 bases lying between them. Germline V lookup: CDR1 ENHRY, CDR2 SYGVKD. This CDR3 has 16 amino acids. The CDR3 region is CAISRDLINVGNTIYF. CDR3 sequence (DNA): TGTGCCATCAGCCGGGACCTTATTAACGTCGGAAACACCATATATTTT.

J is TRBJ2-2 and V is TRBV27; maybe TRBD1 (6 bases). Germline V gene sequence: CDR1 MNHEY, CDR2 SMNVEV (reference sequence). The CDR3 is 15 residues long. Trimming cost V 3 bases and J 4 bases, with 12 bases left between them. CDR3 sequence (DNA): TGTGCCAGCAGTTTTGAGTCAGGGGCCACCGGGGAGCTGTTTTTT. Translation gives CASSFESGATGELFF.

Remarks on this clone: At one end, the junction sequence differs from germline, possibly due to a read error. In DNA, the CDR3 is TGTGCCAGCAGATTATCCAGGGATCGCAATCAGCCCCAGCATTTT. It is translated as CASRLSRDRNQPQHF. V usage is TRBV27 and J usage is TRBJ1-5, with D possibly matching TRBD1 (5 bases). The V gene's germline CDR1 is MNHEY and CDR2 SMNVEV (reference sequence). CDR3 length: 15 residues.

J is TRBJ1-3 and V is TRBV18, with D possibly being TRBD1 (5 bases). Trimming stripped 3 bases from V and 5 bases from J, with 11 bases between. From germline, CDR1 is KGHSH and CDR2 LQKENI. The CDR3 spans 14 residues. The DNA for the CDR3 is TGTGCCAGCTCACCCTTGCAGGGCCGAAACACCATATATTTT. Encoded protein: CASSPLQGRNTIYF.

CDR3 residues: CASSQGEAGNTIYF. Written as DNA, the CDR3 is TGTGCCAGCAGCCAAGGTGAGGCGGGAAACACCATATATTTT. J is TRBJ1-3 and V is TRBV3-1 (or the pseudogene TRBV3-2); D uncertain. V lost 1 base, J lost 4 bases, and 8 bases lay in between. The CDR3 is 14 residues long. CDR1 and CDR2 (germline): LGHDT, YNNKEL (reference sequence).

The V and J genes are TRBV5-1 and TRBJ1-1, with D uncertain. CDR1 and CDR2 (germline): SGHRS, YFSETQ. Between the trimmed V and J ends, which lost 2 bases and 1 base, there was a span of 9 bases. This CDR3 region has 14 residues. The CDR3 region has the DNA TGCGCCAGCAGCTTTTCCCAAGGGAACACTGAAGCTTTCTTT. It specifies CASSFSQGNTEAFF.

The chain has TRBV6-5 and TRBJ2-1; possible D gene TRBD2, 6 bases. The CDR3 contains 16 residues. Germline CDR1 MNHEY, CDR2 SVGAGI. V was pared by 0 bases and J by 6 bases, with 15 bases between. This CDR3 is CASSYSYAGFANEQFF. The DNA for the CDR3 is TGTGCCAGCAGTTACTCGTACGCGGGGTTTGCCAATGAGCAGTTCTTC.

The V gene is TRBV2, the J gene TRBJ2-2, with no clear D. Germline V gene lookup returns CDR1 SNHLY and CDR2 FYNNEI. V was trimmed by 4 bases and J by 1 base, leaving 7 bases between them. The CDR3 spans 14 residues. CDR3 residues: CASSARQNTGELFF. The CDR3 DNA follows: TGTGCCAGCAGTGCCAGACAGAACACCGGGGAGCTGTTTTTT.

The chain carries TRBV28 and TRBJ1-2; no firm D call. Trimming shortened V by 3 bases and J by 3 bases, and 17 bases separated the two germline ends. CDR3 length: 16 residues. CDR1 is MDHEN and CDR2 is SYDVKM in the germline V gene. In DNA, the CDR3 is TGTGCCAGCAGTTTCTCGGACTCCCGGTCATACTATGGCTACACCTTC. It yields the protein CASSFSDSRSYYGYTF.

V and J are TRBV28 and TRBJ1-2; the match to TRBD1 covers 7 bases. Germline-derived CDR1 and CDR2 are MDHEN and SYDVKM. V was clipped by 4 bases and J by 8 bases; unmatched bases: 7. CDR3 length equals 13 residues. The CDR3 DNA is TGTGCCAGCAGTTCAGACAGGGTAGGCGGCTACACCTTC. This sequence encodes CASSSDRVGGYTF.

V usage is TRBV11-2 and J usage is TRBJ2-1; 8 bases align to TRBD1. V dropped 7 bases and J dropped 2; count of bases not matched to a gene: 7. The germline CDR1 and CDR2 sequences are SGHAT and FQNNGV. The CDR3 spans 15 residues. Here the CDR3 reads CASTLTGGPYNEQFF. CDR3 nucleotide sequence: TGTGCCAGCACCCTCACAGGGGGACCCTACAATGAGCAGTTCTTC.